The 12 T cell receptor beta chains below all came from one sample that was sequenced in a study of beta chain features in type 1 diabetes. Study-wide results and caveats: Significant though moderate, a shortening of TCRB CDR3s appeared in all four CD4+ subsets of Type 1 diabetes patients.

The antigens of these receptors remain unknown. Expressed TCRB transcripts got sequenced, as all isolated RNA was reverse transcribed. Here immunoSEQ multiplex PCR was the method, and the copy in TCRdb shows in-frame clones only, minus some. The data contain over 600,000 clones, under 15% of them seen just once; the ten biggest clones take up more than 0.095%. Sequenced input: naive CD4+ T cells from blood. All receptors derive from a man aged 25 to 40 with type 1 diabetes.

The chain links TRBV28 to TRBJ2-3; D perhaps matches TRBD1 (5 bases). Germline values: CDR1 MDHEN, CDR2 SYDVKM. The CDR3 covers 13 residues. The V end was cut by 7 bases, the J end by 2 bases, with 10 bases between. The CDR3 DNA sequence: TGTGCCAGCACGGGCGGACACACAGATACGCAGTATTTT. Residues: CASTGGHTDTQYF.

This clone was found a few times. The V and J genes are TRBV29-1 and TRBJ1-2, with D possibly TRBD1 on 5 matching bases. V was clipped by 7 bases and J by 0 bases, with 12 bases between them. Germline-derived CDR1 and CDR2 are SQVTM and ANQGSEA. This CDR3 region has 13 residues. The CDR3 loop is CSAWTTANYGYTF. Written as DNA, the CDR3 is TGCAGCGCATGGACAACGGCTAACTATGGCTACACCTTC.

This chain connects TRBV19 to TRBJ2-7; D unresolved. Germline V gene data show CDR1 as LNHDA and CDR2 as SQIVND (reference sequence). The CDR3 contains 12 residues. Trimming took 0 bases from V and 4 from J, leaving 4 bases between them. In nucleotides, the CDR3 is TGTGCCAGTAGTATAGAGGGTTACGAGCAGTACTTC. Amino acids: CASSIEGYEQYF.

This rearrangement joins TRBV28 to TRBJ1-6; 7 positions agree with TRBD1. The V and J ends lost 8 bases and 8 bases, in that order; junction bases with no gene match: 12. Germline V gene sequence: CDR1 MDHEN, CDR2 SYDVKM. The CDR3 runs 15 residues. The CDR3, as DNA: TGTGCCAGCCTAGGGGCAGGGGGGAATCATTCACCCCTCCACTTT. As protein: CASLGAGGNHSPLHF.

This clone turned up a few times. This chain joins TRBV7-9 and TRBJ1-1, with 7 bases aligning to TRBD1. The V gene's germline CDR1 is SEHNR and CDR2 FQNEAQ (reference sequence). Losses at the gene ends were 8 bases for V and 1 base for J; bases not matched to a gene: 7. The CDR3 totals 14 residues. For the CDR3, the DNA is TGTGCCAGCCTACCAGGACAGGCGAACACTGAAGCTTTCTTT. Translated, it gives CASLPGQANTEAFF. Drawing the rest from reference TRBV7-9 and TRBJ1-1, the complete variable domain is DTGVSQNPRHKITKRGQNVTFRCDPISEHNRLYWYRQTLGQGPEFLTYFQNEAQLEKSRLLSDRFSAERPKGSFSTLEIQRTEQGDSAMYLCASLPGQANTEAFFGQGTRLTVV.

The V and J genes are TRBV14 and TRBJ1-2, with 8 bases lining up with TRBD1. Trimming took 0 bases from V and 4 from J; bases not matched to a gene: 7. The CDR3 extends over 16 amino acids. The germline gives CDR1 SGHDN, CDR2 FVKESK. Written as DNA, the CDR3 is TGTGCCAGCAGCCAAGATCTAAGGACAGGGATCTATGGCTACACCTTC. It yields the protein CASSQDLRTGIYGYTF.

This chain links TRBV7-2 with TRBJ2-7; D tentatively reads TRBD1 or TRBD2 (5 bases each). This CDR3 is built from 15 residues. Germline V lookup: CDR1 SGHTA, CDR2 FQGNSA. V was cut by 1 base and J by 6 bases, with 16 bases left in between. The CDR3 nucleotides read TGTGCCAGCAGCTTAGAGAGGGTAGGGGTCGGCGAGCAGTACTTC. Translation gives CASSLERVGVGEQYF.

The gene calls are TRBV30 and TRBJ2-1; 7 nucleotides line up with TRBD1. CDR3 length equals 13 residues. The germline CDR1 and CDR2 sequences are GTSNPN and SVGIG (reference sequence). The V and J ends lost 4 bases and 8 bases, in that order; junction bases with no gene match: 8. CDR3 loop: CAWNRQGKHEQFF. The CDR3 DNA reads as TGTGCCTGGAACAGACAGGGAAAACATGAGCAGTTCTTC.

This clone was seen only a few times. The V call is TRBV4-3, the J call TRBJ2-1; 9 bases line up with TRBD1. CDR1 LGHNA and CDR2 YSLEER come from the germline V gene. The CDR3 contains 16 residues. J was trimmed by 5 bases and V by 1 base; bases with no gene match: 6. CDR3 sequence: CASSQGDRVPNNEQFF. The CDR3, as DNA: TGCGCCAGCAGCCAAGGGGACAGGGTCCCCAACAATGAGCAGTTCTTC.

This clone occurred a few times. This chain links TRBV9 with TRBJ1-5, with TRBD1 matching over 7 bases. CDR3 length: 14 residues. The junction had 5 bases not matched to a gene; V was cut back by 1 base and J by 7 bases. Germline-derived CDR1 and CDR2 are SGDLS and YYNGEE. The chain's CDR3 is CASSVTPGQQPQHF. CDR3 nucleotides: TGTGCCAGCAGCGTAACCCCGGGACAGCAGCCCCAGCATTTT.

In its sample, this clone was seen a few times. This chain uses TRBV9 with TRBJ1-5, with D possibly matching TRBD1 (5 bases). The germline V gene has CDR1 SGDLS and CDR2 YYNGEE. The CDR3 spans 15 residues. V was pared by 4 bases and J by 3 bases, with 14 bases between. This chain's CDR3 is CASSKDGQINQPQHF. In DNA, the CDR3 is TGTGCCAGCAGCAAGGACGGACAAATCAATCAGCCCCAGCATTTT.

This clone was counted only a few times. The CDR3 spells CASSVESSSYNEQFF. In DNA form, the CDR3 reads TGTGCCAGCAGCGTAGAAAGTAGCTCCTACAATGAGCAGTTCTTC. V is TRBV9 and J is TRBJ2-1; no firm D call. This CDR3 contains 15 residues. The germline gives CDR1 SGDLS, CDR2 YYNGEE. Deletions cut 0 bases from V and 0 bases from J, with 7 bases between.